The 8 T cell receptor beta chains given below trace back to one sample, sequenced in a study of Ad26.COV2.S vaccination and SARS-CoV-2 variants (dated by TCRdb to the early 2020s). The library was produced with the immunoSEQ multiplex PCR assay. Here the immuneACCESS table is served through TCRdb, limited to in-frame sequences with V and J called. Missing clones are a known gap in these copies; in checked studies unresolved V genes cover under half, and the rest lacks a known reason. The sample table holds hundreds of thousands of clones, of which around 92% were seen once. Less than 2% of the sample belongs to the ten largest clones. The treatment or condition label on this specimen signifies: approximately 18 received Ad26.COV2.S at low or high dose, single or two shots; 5 received placebo; per-sample allocation not given. For vaccine and placebo recipients, the sequenced repertoires came from samples collected on day 63 after the first injection.

Sequenced here: peripheral blood, sampled in a trial of Ad26.COV2.S vaccine versus placebo. The source is a person aged 18 to 59 who received the Ad26.COV2.S COVID-19 vaccine or a placebo.

The chain joins TRBV7-8 to TRBJ1-4, with a tentative D call TRBD1 (5 bases). CDR1 and CDR2 from the germline V gene are SGHVS and FQNEAQ. V was clipped by 5 bases and J by 0 bases, with 13 bases between them. This CDR3 has 16 amino acids. CDR3: CASSLTGGATNEKLFF. The CDR3 DNA sequence: TGTGCCAGCAGCCTTACGGGGGGGGCAACTAATGAAAAACTGTTTTTT.

The chain couples TRBV27 to TRBJ2-3; TRBD2 matches 13 bases. V lost 3 bases to trimming and J lost 5 bases; unmatched junction nucleotides: 11. The CDR3 consists of 18 residues. Germline values: CDR1 MNHEY, CDR2 SMNVEV (reference sequence). The CDR3 DNA is TGTGCCAGCAGTTTGATATCACTAGCGGGGGGGCCTGGAGATACGCAGTATTTT. This codes for CASSLISLAGGPGDTQYF.

This clone was recorded a few times. The V gene is TRBV7-9, the J gene TRBJ1-3, with TRBD1 as a possible D gene (5 bases). V lost 1 base, J lost 4 bases, and 14 bases lay in between. Per the germline V gene, CDR1 is SEHNR and CDR2 is FQNEAQ (reference sequence). The CDR3 loop spans 16 amino acids. In nucleotides, the CDR3 is TGTGCCAGCAGCTTAGATGCAGGGCCTGGCGGAAACACCATATATTTT. Protein: CASSLDAGPGGNTIYF.

The rearrangement uses TRBV19 and TRBJ1-5; weak D call: TRBD1 (5 bases). The V gene lost 3 bases and the J gene lost 4 bases, with 16 bases spanning the gap. CDR1 and CDR2 from the germline V gene are LNHDA and SQIVND (reference sequence). CDR3 length: 16 amino acids. As DNA, the CDR3 is TGTGCCAGTAGTATCCAGAGTGCGGCAGGGAATCAGCCCCAGCATTTT. Protein product: CASSIQSAAGNQPQHF.

The chain joins TRBV20-1 to TRBJ2-7; D is perhaps TRBD2 (5 bases). Trimming cost V 6 bases and J 7 bases, with 13 bases left between them. The CDR3 sequence is 11 residues long. Germline lookup yields CDR1 DFQATT and CDR2 SNEGSKA (reference sequence). DNA for the CDR3: TGCAGTGCCCCCCGAGGGTTAGAGCAGTACTTC. It is translated as CSAPRGLEQYF.

The sample holds one count of this clone. The rearrangement links TRBV4-3 to TRBJ2-1, with D unresolved. CDR1 and CDR2 from the germline V gene are LGHNA and YSLEER. V was pared by 0 bases and J by 0 bases, with 9 bases between. This CDR3 has 16 residues. In DNA, the CDR3 is TGCGCCAGCAGCCAAGATTGGATGAGCTCCTACAATGAGCAGTTCTTC. It translates to CASSQDWMSSYNEQFF.

The rearrangement uses TRBV28 and TRBJ2-3; maybe TRBD2 (5 bases). Deletions cut 5 bases from V and 4 bases from J, with 13 bases between. The CDR3 has 14 amino acids. The V gene's germline CDR1 is MDHEN and CDR2 SYDVKM. The CDR3: CASSPLLVPDTQYF. The CDR3 DNA reads TGTGCCAGCAGTCCCCTACTAGTCCCAGATACGCAGTATTTT.

This clone was counted between two and nine times. The V and J genes are TRBV15 and TRBJ2-7, with TRBD1 identical over 9 bases. The length of the CDR3 is 14 residues. CDR1 and CDR2 (germline): LNHNV, YYDKDF (reference sequence). V trimming: 6 bases; J trimming: 0 bases; junction bases outside the gene matches: 3. The CDR3 DNA reads TGTGCCACCAGGGACAGGGGCGGCTCCTACGAGCAGTACTTC. Protein sequence: CATRDRGGSYEQYF.